These 15 T cell receptor beta chains were sequenced from one sample in a study of tissue T cells after allogeneic stem cell transplantation. Assay used: immunoSEQ multiplex PCR; TCRdb lists only in-frame clones, some missing. The sample consists of 1,500 or so clones, approximately 48% of them appearing once. Stated time point: mouse harvest day 14 after allogeneic transplant. Mouse grafts combined 10^7 T-cell-depleted bone marrow cells with 10^6 splenic CD5+ T cells. The sample consisted of spleen. These receptors were collected from a female BALB/c mouse given C57BL/6 T cells with graft-versus-host disease after an allogeneic hematopoietic cell transplant.

On this clone: Gene names follow the mouse nomenclature. The read halts 1 residue ahead of the CDR3 end, with the missing end drawn from the germline J gene. The chain is built from TRBV15 and TRBJ2-2, with 8 bases that match TRBD2. Germline assignment: CDR1 SGHND and CDR2 FRSKSL. J was trimmed by 2 bases and V by 2 bases; bases with no gene match: 4. CDR3 length: 16 residues. The sequenced part of the CDR3 DNA is TGTGCCAGCAGTTTACCGGGGGGGCGGAACACCGGGCAGCTCTAC. Translation gives CASSLPGGRNTGQLY. The complete CDR3 reads CASSLPGGRNTGQLYF.

For this clone: Mouse names are used for the genes. The read finishes 1 residue shy of the CDR3 end, and the germline J gene is used to complete it. This rearrangement joins TRBV16 to TRBJ2-7, with 7 bases identical to TRBD2. The germline CDR1 and CDR2 sequences are SGHSA and FRNQAP. After removal of 3 bases from V and 0 bases from J, the junction contained 2 bases not matched to a gene. The CDR3 is 14 amino acids. CDR3 bases read: TGTGCAAGCAGCTTTACTGGGGACTCCTATGAACAGTAC. Residues: CASSFTGDSYEQY. The whole CDR3 protein reads CASSFTGDSYEQYF.

About this clone: Gene and germline names: mouse. The observed sequence ends 1 residue before the CDR3 terminus, with the missing tail filled in from the germline J gene. The chain carries TRBV13-3 and TRBJ1-3; D unclear. The CDR3 has 11 amino acids. The V end lost 5 bases, the J end lost 6 bases, and 6 bases lay between the germline ends. The germline V gene has CDR1 NNHDY and CDR2 SYVADS. CDR3 amino acids: CASRTQNTLYF. The sequenced part of the CDR3 DNA is TGTGCCAGCAGGACACAAAATACGCTCTAT.

Notes on this clone: The germline and genes are mouse ones. The read ends 1 residue shy of where the CDR3 ends; the end is completed using the germline J gene. The rearrangement links TRBV1 to TRBJ2-4; D perhaps matches TRBD1 (6 bases). V was shortened by 4 bases and J by 4 bases, with 9 bases between the two germline ends. CDR3 size: 13 residues. The germline gives CDR1 NSQYPW, CDR2 LRSPGD (reference sequence). The CDR3 DNA, read in part, is TGCACCTGCAGTGAGGGACAAAAAAACACCTTGTAC. Translating gives CTCSEGQKNTLY. The whole CDR3 reads CTCSEGQKNTLYF.

Of note for this clone: The genes and germline here are from mouse. With the read ending 1 residue before the CDR3 end, the germline J gene is used to fill in that end. The rearrangement uses TRBV3 and TRBJ1-1; D unclear. This CDR3 is 14 amino acids long. CDR1 is SNHLY and CDR2 is FYNGKV in the germline V gene (reference sequence). Trimming pared 2 bases from V and 1 base from J, leaving 8 bases between. The CDR3 region is CASSLQRRNTEVFF. The covered CDR3 bases are TGTGCCAGCAGCTTACAGAGGAGAAACACAGAAGTCTTC. The entire variable domain, with the rest obtained from reference TRBV3 and TRBJ1-1, is as follows: GPKVLQIPSHQIIDMGQMVTLNCDPVSNHLYFYWYKQILGQQMEFLVNFYNGKVMEKSKLFKDQFSVERPDGSYFTLKIQPTALEDSAVYFCASSLQRRNTEVFFGKGTRLTVV.

This clone showed up just once. The genes and germline here are from mouse. CDR3 in amino acids: CASGGGLGGREDTQYF. The covered CDR3 bases are TGTGCCAGCGGTGGGGGACTGGGGGGGCGCGAAGACACCCAGTAC. The gene calls are TRBV29 and TRBJ2-5; 14 bases are a match to TRBD2. The CDR3 is cut off 1 residue early in the read; its end comes from the germline J gene. This CDR3 is built from 16 residues. Germline CDR1 and CDR2: MSHET and SYDVDS.

This clone is judged medium-sized. Genes here carry mouse names. Read sequence stops 1 residue before the CDR3 end, and the germline J gene provides the missing end. The V and J genes are TRBV13-3 and TRBJ2-7; TRBD1 agrees at 7 bases. Germline V lookup: CDR1 NNHDY, CDR2 SYVADS. The V and J ends lost 5 bases and 5 bases, in that order; junction bases with no gene match: 4. The CDR3 spans 12 residues. The part of the CDR3 DNA that was read is TGTGCCAGCAGCGTCGACAGGGATGAACAGTAC. It encodes CASSVDRDEQY. The entire CDR3 is CASSVDRDEQYF.

As for this clone: Mouse gene names apply. This CDR3 reads CASSGDRGANSDYTF. Partial CDR3 DNA: TGTGCCAGCTCTGGCGACAGGGGGGCAAACTCCGACTACACC. The gene calls are TRBV12-2 and TRBJ1-2; 9 positions agree with TRBD1. The CDR3 is cut off 1 residue early in the read; its end comes from the germline J gene. From germline, CDR1 is SGHLS and CDR2 HYDKME. J was trimmed by 0 bases and V by 3 bases; bases with no gene match: 4. The CDR3 totals 15 residues.

On this clone: Germline and genes: mouse. The read terminates 1 residue ahead of where the CDR3 ends, so the germline J gene completes it. The chain is built from TRBV31 and TRBJ2-5; TRBD2 matches at 9 bases. J gave up 6 bases and V 3 bases, and 4 bases lay outside the gene matches. Per the germline V gene, CDR1 is GKSSPN and CDR2 is SITVG. The CDR3 length is 13 residues. The CDR3 reads CAWSVGGRDTQYF. The sequenced part of the CDR3 DNA is TGTGCCTGGAGCGTGGGGGGGCGCGACACCCAGTAC.

There are a few counts of this clone. The gene symbols are mouse symbols. The read stops 1 residue short of the end of the CDR3; the missing end is completed from the germline J gene. V and J are TRBV29 and TRBJ2-5, with 12 bases identical to TRBD2. Losses at the gene ends were 6 bases for V and 5 bases for J; bases not matched to a gene: 6. The CDR3 loop spans 15 amino acids. Germline CDR1 MSHET, CDR2 SYDVDS. This chain's CDR3 is CASRRTGGGRDTQYF. The CDR3 DNA, read in part, is TGTGCTAGCAGGCGGACTGGGGGGGGACGAGACACCCAGTAC.

Concerning this clone itself: Gene names and germline match the mouse. The observed sequence ends 1 residue before the CDR3 terminus, with the missing tail filled in from the germline J gene. J is TRBJ2-7 and V is TRBV13-2; 12 bases line up with TRBD2. V was clipped by 0 bases and J by 7 bases; unmatched bases: 5. This CDR3 contains 15 residues. The V gene's germline CDR1 is NNHNN and CDR2 SYGAGS (reference sequence). The DNA read from the CDR3 is TGTGCCAGCGGTGATGGGGGACTGGGGGGCCGGGAACAGTAC. This sequence encodes CASGDGGLGGREQY. The CDR3, in full, reads CASGDGGLGGREQYF.

This clone showed up just once. Mouse gene names apply. The CDR3 is cut off 1 residue early in the read; its end comes from the germline J gene. J is TRBJ2-5 and V is TRBV5; 8 bases line up with TRBD2. Germline CDR1 LGHNA, CDR2 YNLKQL (reference sequence). CDR3 size: 15 residues. Germline trimming cut 0 bases from V and 3 bases from J; bases unmatched to any gene: 2. CDR3 DNA (partial): TGTGCCAGCAGCCAAGATAACTGGGGGCAAGACACCCAGTAC. Protein sequence: CASSQDNWGQDTQY. The full CDR3 sequence reads CASSQDNWGQDTQYF.

About this clone itself: Gene names follow the mouse nomenclature. Read data end 1 residue before the CDR3 end; the end is taken from the germline J gene. The rearrangement uses TRBV16 and TRBJ2-7, with D possibly being TRBD2 (7 bases). The CDR3 contains 15 residues. Trimming stripped 0 bases from V and 3 bases from J, with 12 bases between. Germline V CDR1 and CDR2: SGHSA, FRNQAP. This CDR3 is CASSLDLGGIYEQYF. The sequenced part of the CDR3 DNA is TGTGCAAGCAGCTTAGATTTGGGGGGCATCTATGAACAGTAC.

About this clone: Any gene name here is a mouse gene name. The read halts 1 residue ahead of the CDR3 end, with the missing end drawn from the germline J gene. The chain is built from TRBV12-1 and TRBJ1-2; D unresolved. In germline, CDR1 is SGHSN, CDR2 HYEKVE. V shed 0 bases and J shed 3 bases, with 4 bases lying between them. The CDR3 sequence is 12 residues long. CDR3 sequence reads: CASSLQDSDYTF. Partial CDR3 DNA: TGTGCCAGCTCTCTCCAGGACTCCGACTACACC.

On this clone itself: The gene names given are mouse names. The read halts 1 residue ahead of the CDR3 end, with the missing end drawn from the germline J gene. The chain employs TRBV17 and TRBJ2-3; TRBD1 aligns across 9 bases. CDR1 is MNHDT and CDR2 is YYDKIL in the germline V gene. The CDR3 is 13 amino acids. The junction had 0 bases not matched to a gene; V was cut back by 4 bases and J by 4 bases. The CDR3 is CASSNRGPETLYF. CDR3 bases read: TGTGCTAGCAGTAACAGGGGGCCAGAAACGCTGTAT.